The 22 T cell receptor beta chains given below trace back to one sample, sequenced in a study of blood T cell repertoires in COVID-19. Profiling relied on immunoSEQ multiplex PCR, and the TCRdb table lists in-frame clones only, not all of them. The sample consists of about 220,000 clones, roughly 90% of them appearing once. Material for sequencing was PBMCs or T cells enriched from blood (not recorded which). Receptors were obtained from a woman between 35 and 50 years old with acute COVID-19.

CDR3 in amino acids: CASSESGPNYNEQFF. The CDR3 DNA follows: TGTGCCAGCAGTGAAAGTGGGCCCAATTACAATGAGCAGTTCTTC. The rearrangement uses TRBV9 and TRBJ2-1, with D hard to call. CDR3 size: 15 residues. Trimming pared 5 bases from V and 4 bases from J, leaving 16 bases between. Germline V gene sequence: CDR1 SGDLS, CDR2 YYNGEE.

The chain is built from TRBV12-5 and TRBJ2-3; D is ambiguous. The CDR3 is made up of 13 amino acids. The V gene's germline CDR1 is LGHNT and CDR2 FRNRAP. The V end was cut by 5 bases, the J end by 3 bases, with 9 bases between. The chain's CDR3 is CASGPDGTDTQYF. CDR3 bases: TGTGCTAGTGGTCCCGACGGGACAGATACGCAGTATTTT.

V usage is TRBV29-1 and J usage is TRBJ1-2; no clear D. The V and J ends lost 0 bases and 6 bases respectively, with 8 bases between them. This CDR3 comprises 12 residues. The germline gives CDR1 SQVTM, CDR2 ANQGSEA. The chain's CDR3 is CSVEDLTDGYTF. CDR3 nucleotides: TGCAGCGTTGAAGATCTAACGGATGGCTACACCTTC.

The V call is TRBV7-3, the J call TRBJ1-6; no clear D. Trimming removed 0 bases from V and 7 bases from J, with 7 bases in between. CDR3 size: 14 residues. The germline CDR1 and CDR2 sequences are SGHTA and FQGTGA. CDR3 in DNA: TGTGCCAGCAGCTTAACTGCCAGGAATTCACCCCTCCACTTT. Protein product: CASSLTARNSPLHF.

The chain has TRBV7-3 and TRBJ1-1; 7 bases align to TRBD1. Trimming cost V 3 bases and J 0 bases; bases outside gene matches: 4. The CDR3 length is 15 residues. The germline gives CDR1 SGHTA, CDR2 FQGTGA. The chain's CDR3 is CASSFQGGVNTEAFF. Here the CDR3 DNA reads TGTGCCAGCAGCTTCCAAGGGGGCGTGAACACTGAAGCTTTCTTT.

Only a few counts were recorded for this clone. The rearrangement uses TRBV11-2 and TRBJ1-2; 7 bases line up with TRBD1. V trimming: 0 bases; J trimming: 10 bases; junction bases outside the gene matches: 8. Per germline, CDR1 SGHAT and CDR2 FQNNGV. The CDR3 length is 14 residues. CDR3 DNA: TGTGCCAGCAGCTTAGATCGTCCAGGGGGGACCTACACCTTC. Its protein product is CASSLDRPGGTYTF.

The genes are TRBV27 and TRBJ1-2, with a tentative D call TRBD1 (6 bases). Germline CDR1 reads MNHEY; CDR2 reads SMNVEV (reference sequence). V shed 3 bases and J shed 3 bases, with 20 bases lying between them. The CDR3 covers 17 residues. The CDR3 here is CASSFSILRGPHYGYTF. CDR3 DNA: TGTGCCAGCAGTTTTTCCATCCTCAGGGGACCCCACTATGGCTACACCTTC.

This chain joins TRBV11-2 and TRBJ2-7; TRBD2 is a possible D gene (6 bases). Germline CDR1 reads SGHAT; CDR2 reads FQNNGV. This CDR3 has 15 amino acids. Trimming took 1 base from V and 2 from J, leaving 12 bases between them. This CDR3 reads CASSLVTGLPYEQYF. For the CDR3, the DNA is TGTGCCAGCAGCTTAGTCACAGGACTACCCTACGAGCAGTACTTC.

The V and J genes are TRBV2 and TRBJ1-6; D is ambiguous. This CDR3 has 16 residues. The V end lost 7 bases, the J end lost 10 bases, and 23 bases lay between the germline ends. Germline loops: CDR1 SNHLY, CDR2 FYNNEI. CDR3 amino acids: CASIGGPGSRRSPLHF. The CDR3 DNA reads as TGTGCCAGCATAGGTGGACCGGGTTCGAGGAGGTCACCCCTCCACTTT.

The chain links TRBV5-8 to TRBJ1-2; D not resolved. The germline V gene encodes CDR1 SGHTS and CDR2 YDEGEE. The V and J ends lost 1 base and 5 bases respectively, with 9 bases between them. The CDR3 sequence is 13 residues long. The CDR3 sequence: CASSLNEAYGYTF. The CDR3 coding sequence is TGTGCCAGCAGCTTGAATGAGGCTTATGGCTACACCTTC. The complete variable domain, with remaining parts taken from reference TRBV5-8 and TRBJ1-2, reads EAGVTQSPTHLIKTRGQQATLRCSPISGHTSVYWYQQALGLGLQFLLWYDEGEERNRGNFPPRFSGRQFPNYSSELNVNALELEDSALYLCASSLNEAYGYTFGSGTRLTVV.

V and J are TRBV18 and TRBJ1-1; no clear D. The CDR3 is made up of 15 amino acids. Trimming removed 4 bases from V and 1 base from J, with 13 bases in between. Germline assignment: CDR1 KGHSH and CDR2 LQKENI. The CDR3 sequence: CASSLEWSPNTEAFF. The CDR3 nucleotides read TGTGCCAGCTCACTCGAATGGAGCCCGAACACTGAAGCTTTCTTT.

This clone occurred a few times. The chain is built from TRBV7-9 and TRBJ1-4, with D possibly TRBD1 on 6 matching bases. This CDR3 region has 17 residues. The V gene lost 4 bases and the J gene lost 7 bases, with 22 bases spanning the gap. CDR1 and CDR2 from the germline V gene are SEHNR and FQNEAQ (reference sequence). The CDR3 bases are TGTGCCAGCAGCTCCCCCCTGGACAGTTTACGACGTGAAAAACTGTTTTTT. As protein: CASSSPLDSLRREKLFF.

The CDR3 sequence is CASSKDGRGRDEQFF. The CDR3 DNA reads TGTGCCAGCAGCAAAGACGGGAGGGGGCGCGACGAGCAGTTCTTC. The V and J genes are TRBV7-8 and TRBJ2-1, with D perhaps matching TRBD2 (8 bases). From germline, CDR1 is SGHVS and CDR2 FQNEAQ. This CDR3 region has 15 residues. V dropped 5 bases and J dropped 10 bases, with 21 bases sitting between them.

The genes are TRBV7-8 and TRBJ2-3; 7 nucleotides match TRBD2. The CDR3 extends over 15 amino acids. Trimming took 5 bases from V and 2 from J; bases not matched to a gene: 7. Germline CDR1 is SGHVS and CDR2 is FQNEAQ. The CDR3 nucleotides are TGTGCCAGCAGCGTTAGAGCGGGGAACACAGATACGCAGTATTTT. Amino acid sequence: CASSVRAGNTDTQYF.

This clone was picked up many times. The V and J genes are TRBV6-4 and TRBJ2-5, with 12 bases lining up with TRBD2. The junction had 0 bases not matched to a gene; V was cut back by 2 bases and J by 2 bases. CDR1 and CDR2 from the germline V gene are MRHNA and SNTAGT. This CDR3 is 15 amino acids long. The CDR3 sequence: CASSDTSGGQETQYF. DNA for the CDR3: TGTGCCAGCAGTGACACTAGCGGGGGGCAAGAGACCCAGTACTTC.

This clone showed up just once. V is TRBV2 and J is TRBJ1-5; 7 bases agree with TRBD1. There are 15 residues in the CDR3. Germline trimming cut 4 bases from V and 0 bases from J; bases unmatched to any gene: 3. Germline CDR1 SNHLY, CDR2 FYNNEI. The chain's CDR3 is CASSGDRFSNQPQHF. For the CDR3, the DNA is TGTGCCAGCAGTGGGGACAGATTTAGCAATCAGCCCCAGCATTTT.

This sequence joins TRBV10-3 and TRBJ2-7; D perhaps matches TRBD1 (6 bases). The CDR3 is 16 residues long. Trimming took off 9 bases at V and 5 bases at J, with 26 bases between the two ends. Germline V CDR1 and CDR2: ENHRY, SYGVKD. CDR3 in DNA: TGTGCCATTACGGCAAGGGGGACATCGGACCCCAACGAGCAGTACTTC. It translates to CAITARGTSDPNEQYF.

The gene calls are TRBV7-9 and TRBJ2-3; 10 nucleotides agree with TRBD2. This CDR3 is 14 amino acids long. Germline V gene sequence: CDR1 SEHNR, CDR2 FQNEAQ (reference sequence). V lost 3 bases and J lost 10; bases outside the gene matches: 7. The CDR3 loop reads CASSFTSGGASQYF. For the CDR3, the DNA is TGTGCCAGCAGCTTTACCAGCGGGGGGGCCTCGCAGTATTTT.

The chain joins TRBV20-1 to TRBJ2-1; 9 positions match TRBD1. The junction had 5 bases not matched to a gene; V was cut back by 3 bases and J by 5 bases. CDR3 length: 14 amino acids. Germline-derived CDR1 and CDR2 are DFQATT and SNEGSKA (reference sequence). DNA of the CDR3: TGCAGTGCTAGTATGGGACAGGGTCACAATGAGCAGTTCTTC. Residues: CSASMGQGHNEQFF.

The V gene is TRBV6-5, the J gene TRBJ1-1, with D hard to call. The germline CDR1 and CDR2 sequences are MNHEY and SVGAGI. The CDR3 spans 16 residues. Trimming pared 1 base from V and 8 bases from J, leaving 20 bases between. CDR3 in amino acids: CASSYYILVSLQEAFF. CDR3 in DNA: TGTGCCAGCAGTTACTATATTCTGGTGTCGCTGCAGGAAGCTTTCTTT.

The chain joins TRBV5-1 to TRBJ1-2; maybe TRBD1 (6 bases). CDR3 length: 15 residues. Germline assignment: CDR1 SGHRS and CDR2 YFSETQ. V lost 0 bases and J 4 bases, leaving 13 bases between the germline ends. The chain's CDR3 is CASSLVAGAPYGYTF. CDR3 in DNA: TGCGCCAGCAGCTTGGTCGCAGGGGCCCCCTATGGCTACACCTTC.

This clone was recorded once. The chain links TRBV29-1 to TRBJ1-5; tentative D call: TRBD1 (5 bases). The CDR3 length is 14 residues. The V end lost 4 bases, the J end lost 5 bases, and 15 bases lay between the germline ends. Germline CDR1 reads SQVTM; CDR2 reads ANQGSEA. DNA for the CDR3: TGCAGCGTTGGGGGGTCGGGGGTTTATCAGCCCCAGCATTTT. Its translation is CSVGGSGVYQPQHF.